Included here is one T cell receptor beta chain sequence, with context. Its antigen remains unknown. Samples were assayed with immunoSEQ v3.0 at survey level. Measured with immunoSEQ multiplex PCR; TCRdb has only the in-frame clones, and not every one. The sample consists of about 43,000 clones, roughly 86% of them appearing once. The sample is drawn from a study of long-term antiretroviral therapy in people with HIV. The wider study: The immediate-ART recommendation dates to 2015, and the earliest samples predate it by about a decade. General study results and limits: Diversity remained lower than transplant donor controls, even though it increased after ART. Repertoire dominance by clones expanded before ART was seen at all time points. It was not possible to obtain data on ART adherence, viral resistance or therapy changes.

CDR1 and CDR2 from the germline V gene are MNHNY and SVGAGI (reference sequence). The CDR3 covers 16 residues. Trimming pared 0 bases from V and 0 bases from J, leaving 12 bases between. V usage is TRBV6-6 and J usage is TRBJ2-7; D possibly matches TRBD1 or TRBD2 (5 bases each). The source material was unsorted PBMCs, sampled 0.1 years before starting antiretroviral therapy. The receptor's source is a woman aged 45-60 years with HIV. The CDR3 here is CASSYSLAGSSYEQYF. The CDR3 coding sequence is TGTGCCAGCAGTTACTCGCTAGCAGGGAGCTCCTACGAGCAGTACTTC.